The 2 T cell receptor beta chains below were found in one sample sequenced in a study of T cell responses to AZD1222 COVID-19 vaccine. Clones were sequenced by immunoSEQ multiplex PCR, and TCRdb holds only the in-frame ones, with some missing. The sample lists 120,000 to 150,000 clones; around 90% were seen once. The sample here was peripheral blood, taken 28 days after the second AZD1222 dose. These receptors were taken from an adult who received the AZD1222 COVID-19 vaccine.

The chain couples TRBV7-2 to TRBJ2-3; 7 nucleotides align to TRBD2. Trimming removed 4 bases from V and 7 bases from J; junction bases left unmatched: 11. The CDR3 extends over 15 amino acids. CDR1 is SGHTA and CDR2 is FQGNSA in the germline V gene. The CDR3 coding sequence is TGTGCCAGCAGCTATTCCCAACCGGGGGGAAATACGCAGTATTTT. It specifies CASSYSQPGGNTQYF.

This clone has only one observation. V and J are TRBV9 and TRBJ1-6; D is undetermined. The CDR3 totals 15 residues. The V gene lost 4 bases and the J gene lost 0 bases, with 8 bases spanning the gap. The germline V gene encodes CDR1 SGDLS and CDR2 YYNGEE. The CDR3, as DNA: TGTGCCAGCAGCAGAGGGAGCTCCTATAATTCACCCCTCCACTTT. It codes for CASSRGSSYNSPLHF.